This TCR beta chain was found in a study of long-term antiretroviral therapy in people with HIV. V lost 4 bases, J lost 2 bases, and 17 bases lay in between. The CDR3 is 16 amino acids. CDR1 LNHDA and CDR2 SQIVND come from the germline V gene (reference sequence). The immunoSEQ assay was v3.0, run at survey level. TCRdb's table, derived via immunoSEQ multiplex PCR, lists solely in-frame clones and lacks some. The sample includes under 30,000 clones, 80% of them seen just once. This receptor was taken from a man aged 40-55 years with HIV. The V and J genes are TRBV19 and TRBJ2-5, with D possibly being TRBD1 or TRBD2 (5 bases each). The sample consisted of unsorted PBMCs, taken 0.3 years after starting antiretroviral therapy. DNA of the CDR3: TGTGCCAGTAGTACCCAACGGGGCCAAAATCAAGAGACCCAGTACTTC. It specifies CASSTQRGQNQETQYF.